This TCR beta chain is drawn from a study of circulating CD8 cells and anti-PD-1 response in melanoma. After removal of 7 bases from V and 8 bases from J, the junction contained 22 bases not matched to a gene. The CDR3 covers 17 residues. Germline lookup yields CDR1 SQVTM and CDR2 ANQGSEA. A few counts support this clonotype. Its antigen remains unknown. The QIAseq Immune Repertoire TCR panel built the libraries from about 16 ng of total RNA. TCRdb processed the reads anew with MiXCR; each CDR3 protein has one entry. The sample records about 780 distinct CDR3 sequences, more than 7% being singletons. Four subsets defined by PD-1 and/or TIGIT were sorted from live CD3+CD8+TCRalphabeta+ cells. Notes on the study in general: Experiments were generally run without replicates. No tumor material was available, so peptide assays assessed reactivity. TIGIT repertoires were least diverse, DNEG repertoires most diverse.

The chain employs TRBV29-1 and TRBJ2-1; 8 nucleotides match TRBD1. The sequencing here drew on CD8+ T cells from PBMCs, taken at baseline or after one month of anti-PD-1 therapy (not recorded which). The receptor comes from a human donor with melanoma. In nucleotides, the CDR3 is TGCAGCGGCTCAGGATGGACAGGGCCCAGTGGGGGCGATGAGCAGTTCTTC. Its translation is CSGSGWTGPSGGDEQFF.